Listed below are T cell receptor beta chains from one sample, sequenced in a study of response to subunit inactivated influenza vaccine. Using its own MiXCR run on the RT-PCR reads, TCRdb lists one record per CDR3 protein. The top ten hold 5.5% to 8% of the sample, which has 650,000 to 800,000 distinct CDR3 sequences, about 15% seen once. This sample comprised PBMCs from blood, obtained 14 to 15 days before vaccination. Receptors were obtained from a man aged 50 to 60 who received an inactivated influenza vaccine. Both conserved end residues are part of each CDR3. Fields, in order: CDR3 protein, CDR3 DNA, D gene, V gene, J gene, clone size. D genes are given only for firm matches. Only some rows state a clone size, as once, few, many or a class for expanded clones.

CDR3 protein: CASSLEGWGQEQFF
CDR3 DNA: TGTGCCAGCAGCTTAGAGGGGTGGGGACAGGAGCAGTTCTTC
D gene: TRBD1
V gene: TRBV7-9
J gene: TRBJ2-1
clone size: few

CDR3 protein: CSARISSARTDTQYF
CDR3 DNA: TGCAGTGCTAGAATTTCTAGCGCTCGCACAGATACGCAGTATTTT
D gene: .
V gene: TRBV20-1
J gene: TRBJ2-3
clone size: once

CDR3 protein: CASREGALDEQFF
CDR3 DNA: TGTGCCAGCAGGGAGGGCGCCCTTGATGAGCAGTTCTTC
D gene: .
V gene: TRBV28
J gene: TRBJ2-1
clone size: .

CDR3 protein: CASSQASLNNEQFF
CDR3 DNA: TGTGCCAGCAGCCAAGCCAGTCTGAACAATGAGCAGTTCTTC
D gene: .
V gene: TRBV14
J gene: TRBJ2-1
clone size: few

CDR3 protein: CASSLWSGRTRSSTDTQYF
CDR3 DNA: TGTGCCAGCAGCTTATGGAGCGGGAGGACACGAAGTAGCACAGATACGCAGTATTTT
D gene: TRBD2
V gene: TRBV11-1
J gene: TRBJ2-3
clone size: few

CDR3 protein: CASSPHRQLTAKNIQYF
CDR3 DNA: TGTGCCAGCAGTCCCCATCGACAGCTTACGGCCAAAAACATTCAGTACTTC
D gene: .
V gene: TRBV27
J gene: TRBJ2-4
clone size: few

CDR3 protein: CASSPSWIRTGITYEQYF
CDR3 DNA: TGTGCCAGCAGCCCCTCTTGGATCCGGACAGGGATAACCTACGAGCAGTACTTC
D gene: TRBD1
V gene: TRBV11-1
J gene: TRBJ2-7
clone size: many

CDR3 protein: CASSQIRGNTEAFF
CDR3 DNA: TGTGCCAGCAGCCAGATTAGAGGGAACACTGAAGCTTTCTTT
D gene: .
V gene: TRBV3-1
J gene: TRBJ1-1
clone size: many

CDR3 protein: CASSPSGGGRYNEQFF
CDR3 DNA: TGTGCCAGCAGCCCCTCCGGCGGGGGCCGATACAATGAGCAGTTCTTC
D gene: .
V gene: TRBV5-6
J gene: TRBJ2-1
clone size: few

CDR3 protein: CSVLAGGNNEQFF
CDR3 DNA: TGCAGCGTACTAGCCGGAGGAAACAATGAGCAGTTCTTC
D gene: .
V gene: TRBV29-1
J gene: TRBJ2-1
clone size: .